The 22 T cell receptor beta chains given below trace back to one sample, sequenced in a study of radiotherapy plus CTLA-4 blockade in lung cancer. Libraries were prepared by immunoSEQ multiplex PCR; TCRdb keeps only in-frame clonotypes and omits some of them. The sample yields approximately 69,000 clones, roughly 78% seen once. The sample here was peripheral blood, taken from a patient treated with radiotherapy plus ipilimumab. The receptors shown here come from a human donor with non-small cell lung cancer who had a complete response to radiotherapy plus ipilimumab.

The chain links TRBV7-6 to TRBJ1-1; 8 bases align to TRBD1. CDR1 SGHVS and CDR2 FNYEAQ come from the germline V gene. The V gene end was trimmed by 1 base and the J gene end by 6 bases; junction bases not matched to a gene: 10. The CDR3 has 16 residues. In DNA form, the CDR3 reads TGTGCCAGCAGCTTAGATCTCAGGGGGACAGGAGCTGAAGCTTTCTTT. It yields the protein CASSLDLRGTGAEAFF. Variable domain in full (rest from reference TRBV7-6 and TRBJ1-1): GAGVSQSPRYKVTKRGQDVALRCDPISGHVSLYWYRQALGQGPEFLTYFNYEAQQDKSGLPNDRFSAERPEGSISTLTIQRTEQRDSAMYRCASSLDLRGTGAEAFFGQGTRLTVV.

The chain carries TRBV14 and TRBJ1-5, with 7 bases fitting TRBD1. The ends lost 1 base at V and 2 bases at J; junction bases unmatched: 23. The CDR3 is 22 residues long. CDR1 SGHDN and CDR2 FVKESK come from the germline V gene. The CDR3 here is CASSQGTYTLDRDRGGNQPQHF. In nucleotides, the CDR3 is TGTGCCAGCAGCCAAGGGACTTATACCCTCGACAGGGATAGGGGTGGCAATCAGCCCCAGCATTTT.

The V gene is TRBV7-9, the J gene TRBJ2-2; D not certain. Germline V CDR1 and CDR2: SEHNR, FQNEAQ (reference sequence). Trimming shortened V by 5 bases and J by 8 bases, and 21 bases separated the two germline ends. The CDR3 spans 16 residues. The CDR3 protein is CASSRPLGFMRGELFF. In DNA, the CDR3 is TGTGCCAGCAGCCGCCCGTTGGGGTTCATGCGGGGGGAGCTGTTTTTT.

This clone has just a few counts. CDR3 in amino acids: CASSLESRGFPLHF. The DNA for the CDR3 is TGTGCCAGCAGCTTGGAATCGAGGGGTTTCCCCCTCCACTTT. The chain employs TRBV5-8 and TRBJ1-6; perhaps TRBD1 as D (5 bases). Trimming removed 0 bases from V and 13 bases from J, with 14 bases in between. The CDR3 sequence is 14 residues long. In germline, CDR1 is SGHTS, CDR2 YDEGEE.

V is TRBV29-1 and J is TRBJ1-1; 10 bases match TRBD1. V lost 3 bases to trimming and J lost 3 bases; unmatched junction nucleotides: 4. CDR3 length: 14 amino acids. Germline V gene sequence: CDR1 SQVTM, CDR2 ANQGSEA. In DNA form, the CDR3 reads TGCAGCGTTGACAGGGACAGGGGATACACTGAAGCTTTCTTT. Protein product: CSVDRDRGYTEAFF.

In its sample, this clone was seen a few times. The chain uses TRBV18 and TRBJ2-3; D is ambiguous. The germline gives CDR1 KGHSH, CDR2 LQKENI. V was clipped by 6 bases and J by 6 bases, with 13 bases between them. This CDR3 is built from 13 residues. CDR3 region: CASSPPLGDTQYF. CDR3 DNA: TGTGCCAGCTCCCCCCCCTTAGGGGATACGCAGTATTTT.

This chain joins TRBV18 and TRBJ2-6; 11 bases are a match to TRBD1. CDR3 length equals 18 residues. Losses at the gene ends were 2 bases for V and 0 bases for J; bases not matched to a gene: 3. The germline CDR1 and CDR2 sequences are KGHSH and LQKENI. CDR3 region: CASSPRTGGGSGANVLTF. In DNA form, the CDR3 reads TGTGCCAGCTCACCAAGGACAGGGGGCGGCTCTGGGGCCAACGTCCTGACTTTC.

The chain couples TRBV5-1 to TRBJ1-3; tentatively, D is TRBD1 (6 bases). The V end lost 0 bases, the J end lost 5 bases, and 12 bases lay between the germline ends. This CDR3 has 15 residues. The germline V gene has CDR1 SGHRS and CDR2 YFSETQ. The CDR3 is CASSLEGGRRNTIYF. The CDR3 DNA follows: TGCGCCAGCAGCTTGGAAGGGGGACGGAGAAACACCATATATTTT.

The rearrangement uses TRBV7-6 and TRBJ2-3; possibly TRBD1 or TRBD2 for D (5 bases each). CDR1 is SGHVS, CDR2 FNYEAQ, per germline. V lost 3 bases and J lost 6, with 16 bases in between. The CDR3 has 15 residues. The CDR3, as DNA: TGTGCCAGCAGCTTTGGGGGAGCCAACGGGGATACGCAGTATTTT. Translating gives CASSFGGANGDTQYF.

The chain is built from TRBV10-3 and TRBJ1-1; D unclear. Germline assignment: CDR1 ENHRY and CDR2 SYGVKD. The CDR3 length is 11 residues. V was clipped by 11 bases and J by 3 bases, with 10 bases between them. In nucleotides, the CDR3 is TGTGCCTCTTCTAGGGACACTGAAGCTTTCTTT. Translation gives CASSRDTEAFF.

In regard to this clone: Germline is not matched at one junction end, which may reflect a read error. The chain recombines TRBV9 with TRBJ2-2; 8 nucleotides agree with TRBD2. Germline assignment: CDR1 SGDLS and CDR2 YYNGEE. The CDR3 runs to 16 residues. The CDR3 here is CASSVVTSVNTGELLF. CDR3 sequence (DNA): TGTGCCAGCAGCGTAGTGACTAGCGTGAACACCGGGGAGCTGCTTTTT.

This clone was detected once. The V gene is TRBV10-3, the J gene TRBJ2-1, with TRBD2 matching over 8 bases. The CDR3 extends over 17 amino acids. Trimming removed 7 bases from V and 0 bases from J; junction bases left unmatched: 11. Per the germline V gene, CDR1 is ENHRY and CDR2 is SYGVKD. The CDR3 reads CAITRVGGGRSYNEQFF. The CDR3 bases are TGTGCCATCACGAGGGTAGGCGGGGGGCGCTCCTACAATGAGCAGTTCTTC.

This chain connects TRBV9 to TRBJ2-2; the D gene could be TRBD1 or TRBD2 (5 bases each). Trimming took 0 bases from V and 6 from J, leaving 6 bases between them. CDR1 is SGDLS, CDR2 YYNGEE, per germline. The CDR3 is 13 residues long. CDR3 in amino acids: CASSVGGAGELFF. In DNA form, the CDR3 reads TGTGCCAGCAGCGTAGGAGGGGCCGGGGAGCTGTTTTTT.

The chain carries TRBV10-3 and TRBJ1-1; TRBD1 matches at 7 bases. Germline-derived CDR1 and CDR2 are ENHRY and SYGVKD. The CDR3 is 14 residues long. J was trimmed by 7 bases and V by 2 bases; bases with no gene match: 7. The CDR3 reads CAISEEDRRHEAFF. Here the CDR3 DNA reads TGTGCCATCAGTGAGGAGGACAGGCGTCATGAAGCTTTCTTT.

The count of this clone is one. Without the conserved terminal phenylalanine or tryptophan, this CDR3 likely stems from a read error. The DNA is omitted, as the CDR3 cannot be located on it reliably, and the CDR3 follows TCRdb's listing. This chain links TRBV7-9 with TRBJ1-2; TRBD1 is taken as the D call from the table, unchecked against the DNA. The germline V gene encodes CDR1 SEHNR and CDR2 FQNEAQ (reference sequence). The CDR3 is 8 residues long, ends included. CDR3 loop: CASELDTL.

The rearrangement joins TRBV29-1 to TRBJ2-1, with 14 bases identical to TRBD2. The CDR3 totals 14 residues. V shed 5 bases and J 16 bases; nucleotides not matched to a gene: 13. Germline assignment: CDR1 SQVTM and CDR2 ANQGSEA. DNA of the CDR3: TGCAGCGTTACCCCGGGACTAGCGGGAGAGGGTAGATTCTTC. Encoded protein: CSVTPGLAGEGRFF.

The chain uses TRBV7-2 and TRBJ2-7, with 8 bases fitting TRBD2. Germline V CDR1 and CDR2: SGHTA, FQGNSA. V lost 4 bases, J lost 6 bases, and 8 bases stayed unmatched. This CDR3 comprises 14 residues. This chain's CDR3 is CASSSRSGGLEQYF. The CDR3 nucleotides are TGTGCCAGCAGCTCCCGTTCGGGGGGGCTCGAGCAGTACTTC.

The chain carries TRBV7-6 and TRBJ2-1; D assignment may be TRBD1 or TRBD2 (5 bases each). CDR3 size: 16 residues. Germline-derived CDR1 and CDR2 are SGHVS and FNYEAQ. V lost 4 bases to trimming and J lost 2 bases, with 15 bases between them. Here the CDR3 DNA reads TGTGCCAGCAGCTCCTCGGGACCGACGACCTACAATGAGCAGTTCTTC. It is translated as CASSSSGPTTYNEQFF.

This chain uses TRBV7-2 with TRBJ1-2, with D possibly being TRBD1 (6 bases). This CDR3 comprises 15 residues. The V end was cut by 3 bases, the J end by 0 bases, with 11 bases between. Germline V gene data show CDR1 as SGHTA and CDR2 as FQGNSA. This CDR3 reads CASSLGAGANYGYTF. CDR3 nucleotide sequence: TGTGCCAGCAGCTTGGGGGCAGGGGCTAACTATGGCTACACCTTC.

The table lists this clone with a count of one. V and J are TRBV19 and TRBJ2-7, with a weak D call TRBD1 (5 bases). Trimming removed 9 bases from V and 0 bases from J, with 15 bases in between. The CDR3 is 14 residues long. In germline, CDR1 is LNHDA, CDR2 SQIVND (reference sequence). The CDR3 sequence is CASPGAIRSYEQYV. The CDR3 bases are TGTGCCAGCCCTGGGGCTATACGCTCCTACGAGCAGTACGTC.

Only a few counts were recorded for this clone. J is TRBJ1-2 and V is TRBV28; D not certain. The V end was cut by 10 bases, the J end by 8 bases, with 20 bases between. CDR3 length equals 13 residues. CDR1 and CDR2 (germline): MDHEN, SYDVKM. CDR3 protein: CATRVGSREGYTF. CDR3 nucleotides: TGTGCCACTCGGGTCGGTAGTAGAGAGGGCTACACCTTC.

The chain joins TRBV25-1 to TRBJ2-1; no reliable D call. Germline assignment: CDR1 MGHDK and CDR2 SYGVNS. The V end was cut by 4 bases, the J end by 0 bases, with 10 bases between. The CDR3 is made up of 15 amino acids. The DNA for the CDR3 is TGTGCCAGCAGTGGGTACCTGAGCTCCTACAATGAGCAGTTCTTC. Its protein is CASSGYLSSYNEQFF.